This note documents a single T cell receptor (beta chain) sequence. The entry originates in a study of blood T cell repertoires in COVID-19. Study as a whole: Sample material is recorded as cDNA or gDNA derived from T cells, B-cell-depleted T cells, or PBMCs.

Original analysis: How many nucleated cells were present was estimated from reference gene primer amplification. Repertoires were generated with immunoSEQ multiplex PCR, while TCRdb's copy carries only in-frame clones and drops some. V, J and clone size reflect that table, while D and trimming were determined from the DNA. The sample holds 45,000 to 55,000 clones; about 84% are singletons and the top ten take roughly 24%. In germline, CDR1 is GTSNPN, CDR2 SVGIG (reference sequence). There are 15 residues in the CDR3. V lost 1 base, J lost 2 bases, and 6 bases stayed unmatched. The rearrangement links TRBV30 to TRBJ2-3, with TRBD2 matching 7 bases. The specimen sequenced was peripheral blood. The source of this sequence is a woman aged 80 or older with acute or convalescent COVID-19. The CDR3 region has the DNA TGTGCCTGGAGTGGGGTAGCGGGTTCCACAGATACGCAGTATTTT. Protein product: CAWSGVAGSTDTQYF.